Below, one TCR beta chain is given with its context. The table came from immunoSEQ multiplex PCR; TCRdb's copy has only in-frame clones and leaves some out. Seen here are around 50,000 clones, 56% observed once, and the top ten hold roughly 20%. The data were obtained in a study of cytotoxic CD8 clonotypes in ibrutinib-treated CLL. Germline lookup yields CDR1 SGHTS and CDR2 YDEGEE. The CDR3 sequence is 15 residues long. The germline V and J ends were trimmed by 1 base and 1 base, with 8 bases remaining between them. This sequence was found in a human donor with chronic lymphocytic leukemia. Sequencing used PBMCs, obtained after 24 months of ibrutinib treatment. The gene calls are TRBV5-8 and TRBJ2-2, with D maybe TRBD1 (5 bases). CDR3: CASSLFQGNTGELFF. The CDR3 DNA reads TGTGCCAGCAGCTTGTTTCAGGGGAACACCGGGGAGCTGTTTTTT.